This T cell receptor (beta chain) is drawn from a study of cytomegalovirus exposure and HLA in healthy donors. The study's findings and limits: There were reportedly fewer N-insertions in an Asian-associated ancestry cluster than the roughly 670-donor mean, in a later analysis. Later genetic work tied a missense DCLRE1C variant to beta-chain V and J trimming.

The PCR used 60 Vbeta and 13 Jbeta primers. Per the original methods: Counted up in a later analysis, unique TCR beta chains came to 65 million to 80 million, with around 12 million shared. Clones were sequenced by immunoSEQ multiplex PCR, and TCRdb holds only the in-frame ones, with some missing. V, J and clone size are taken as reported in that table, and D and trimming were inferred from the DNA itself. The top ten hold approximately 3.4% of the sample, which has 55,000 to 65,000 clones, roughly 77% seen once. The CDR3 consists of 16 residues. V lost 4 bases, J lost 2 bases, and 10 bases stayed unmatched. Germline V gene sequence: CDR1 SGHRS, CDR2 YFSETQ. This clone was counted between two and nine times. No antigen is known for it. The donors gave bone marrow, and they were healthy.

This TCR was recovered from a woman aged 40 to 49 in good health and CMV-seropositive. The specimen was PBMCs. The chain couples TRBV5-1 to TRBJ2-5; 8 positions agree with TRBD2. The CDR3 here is CASSPGGGRGQETQYF. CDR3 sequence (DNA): TGCGCCAGCAGCCCGGGAGGGGGGCGGGGACAAGAGACCCAGTACTTC.